A single sample is the source of the 23 T cell receptor beta chains below, sequenced in a study of T cell responses to AZD1222 COVID-19 vaccine. Measured with immunoSEQ multiplex PCR; TCRdb has only the in-frame clones, and not every one. The sample lists about 99,000 clones; roughly 90% were seen once. The specimen was peripheral blood, collected on day 0 of AZD1222 vaccination. All receptors derive from an adult in good health.

Written as DNA, the CDR3 is TGTGCCAGCAGCCAAGGTACAGGGGCGATCTATGGCTACACCTTC. Translated, it gives CASSQGTGAIYGYTF. The chain links TRBV3-1 (or the pseudogene TRBV3-2) to TRBJ1-2; 7 bases fit TRBD1. Trimming removed 1 base from V and 4 bases from J; junction bases left unmatched: 6. CDR1 LGHDT and CDR2 YNNKEL come from the germline V gene (reference sequence). This CDR3 is 15 amino acids long.

The chain has TRBV27 and TRBJ1-5; D unclear. V lost 4 bases and J lost 3, with 10 bases in between. This CDR3 contains 14 residues. Germline CDR1 MNHEY, CDR2 SMNVEV (reference sequence). The CDR3 spells CASSSGGANQPQHF. The CDR3 DNA reads as TGTGCCAGCAGTTCGGGAGGTGCCAATCAGCCCCAGCATTTT.

V and J are TRBV7-9 and TRBJ2-1, with 8 positions matching TRBD1. Germline V gives CDR1 SEHNR, CDR2 FQNEAQ (reference sequence). The CDR3 is made up of 16 amino acids. The V and J ends lost 5 bases and 5 bases, in that order; junction bases with no gene match: 11. The CDR3 loop is CASSLSQGTGNNEQFF. The DNA of the CDR3 is TGTGCCAGCAGCCTCAGTCAGGGGACAGGCAACAATGAGCAGTTCTTC.

The chain joins TRBV5-4 to TRBJ1-2; D uncertain. V lost 4 bases to trimming and J lost 7 bases, with 11 bases between them. The CDR3 consists of 12 residues. The germline V gene has CDR1 SGHNT and CDR2 YYREEE (reference sequence). DNA for the CDR3: TGTGCCAGCAGCCGTGGAGATCGTGGCTACACCTTC. Translating gives CASSRGDRGYTF. Based on the CDR3 plus reference TRBV5-4 and TRBJ1-2, the full variable domain is ETGVTQSPTHLIKTRGQQVTLRCSSQSGHNTVSWYQQALGQGPQFIFQYYREEENGRGNFPPRFSGLQFPNYSSELNVNALELDDSALYLCASSRGDRGYTFGSGTRLTVV.

The chain is built from TRBV27 and TRBJ2-7; D might be TRBD1 (6 bases). Trimming pared 5 bases from V and 3 bases from J, leaving 17 bases between. The CDR3 has 15 amino acids. Per the germline V gene, CDR1 is MNHEY and CDR2 is SMNVEV (reference sequence). Written as DNA, the CDR3 is TGTGCCAGCAGTCCCTCCTACAGGGTTGGCTACGAGCAGTACTTC. It encodes CASSPSYRVGYEQYF.

The chain employs TRBV30 and TRBJ1-5, with 7 bases fitting TRBD1. The CDR3 spans 16 residues. CDR1 GTSNPN and CDR2 SVGIG come from the germline V gene (reference sequence). V lost 1 base to trimming and J lost 2 bases; unmatched junction nucleotides: 8. The CDR3 DNA reads TGTGCCTGGAGTGCCCGACAGGGTACGGGCAATCAGCCCCAGCATTTT. This codes for CAWSARQGTGNQPQHF.

This chain links TRBV12-3 or TRBV12-4 with TRBJ1-2; 7 nucleotides align to TRBD1. J gave up 4 bases and V 6 bases, and 5 bases lay outside the gene matches. This CDR3 has 13 residues. CDR3 sequence reads: CASSSQGPYGYTF. For the CDR3, the DNA is TGTGCCAGCAGCTCACAGGGGCCCTATGGCTACACCTTC.

This rearrangement joins TRBV7-9 to TRBJ2-3, with D unclear. The germline gives CDR1 SEHNR, CDR2 FQNEAQ (reference sequence). CDR3 length equals 13 residues. Trimming stripped 2 bases from V and 6 bases from J, with 9 bases between. CDR3 loop: CASSLIPLDTQYF. DNA for the CDR3: TGTGCCAGCAGCTTAATTCCTCTCGATACGCAGTATTTT. Complete variable domain (other parts from reference TRBV7-9 and TRBJ2-3): DTGVSQNPRHKITKRGQNVTFRCDPISEHNRLYWYRQTLGQGPEFLTYFQNEAQLEKSRLLSDRFSAERPKGSFSTLEIQRTEQGDSAMYLCASSLIPLDTQYFGPGTRLTVL.

Only a few counts were recorded for this clone. The V call is TRBV2, the J call TRBJ1-5; D is possibly TRBD1 (6 bases). The germline V and J ends were trimmed by 7 bases and 2 bases, with 15 bases remaining between them. Germline V CDR1 and CDR2: SNHLY, FYNNEI. The CDR3 has 15 residues. The CDR3 DNA sequence: TGTGCCAGCAAGGGAGTGGCAGGGGGCAATCAGCCCCAGCATTTT. The encoded protein is CASKGVAGGNQPQHF.

The rearrangement uses TRBV12-3 or TRBV12-4 and TRBJ1-5; D gene ambiguous. CDR3 length equals 13 residues. V shed 7 bases and J shed 2 bases, with 9 bases lying between them. DNA of the CDR3: TGTGCCAGCAAAGGGAACGGCAATCAGCCCCAGCATTTT. Its translation is CASKGNGNQPQHF.

The chain has TRBV4-1 and TRBJ1-1; D unclear. The CDR3 has 14 amino acids. V lost 1 base and J lost 2, with 8 bases in between. In germline, CDR1 is MGHRA, CDR2 YSYEKL. DNA of the CDR3: TGCGCCAGCAGCCAAGGTCGGGGAAACACTGAAGCTTTCTTT. It is translated as CASSQGRGNTEAFF.

The chain employs TRBV9 and TRBJ2-3, with TRBD1 identical over 8 bases. The CDR3 runs to 14 residues. Per the germline V gene, CDR1 is SGDLS and CDR2 is YYNGEE. V lost 3 bases to trimming and J lost 12 bases; unmatched junction nucleotides: 12. The chain's CDR3 is CASSAQVGQGVQYF. The CDR3 DNA follows: TGTGCCAGCAGCGCTCAAGTTGGACAGGGTGTACAGTATTTT.

The rearrangement links TRBV6-2 or TRBV6-3 to TRBJ1-5; 9 nucleotides match TRBD1. CDR1 MNHEY and CDR2 SVGEGT come from the germline V gene. Germline trimming cut 6 bases from V and 2 bases from J; bases unmatched to any gene: 5. The CDR3 runs to 15 residues. The CDR3 region has the DNA TGTGCCAGCAGCCCGAGGACAGGGGGCAATCAGCCCCAGCATTTT. Translation: CASSPRTGGNQPQHF.

The rearrangement uses TRBV30 and TRBJ2-7; D perhaps matches TRBD2 (6 bases). There are 14 residues in the CDR3. CDR1 and CDR2 (germline): GTSNPN, SVGIG (reference sequence). V was shortened by 2 bases and J by 0 bases, with 11 bases between the two germline ends. As DNA, the CDR3 is TGTGCCTGGAGTATTGGGCGGGACTCCTACGAGCAGTACTTC. Translated, it gives CAWSIGRDSYEQYF.

V is TRBV5-4 and J is TRBJ1-5; D remains unclear. The germline V and J ends were trimmed by 4 bases and 0 bases, with 8 bases remaining between them. Germline V lookup: CDR1 SGHNT, CDR2 YYREEE (reference sequence). The CDR3 loop spans 14 amino acids. In nucleotides, the CDR3 is TGTGCCAGCAGCACCGGGAATAGCAATCAGCCCCAGCATTTT. This codes for CASSTGNSNQPQHF. The full variable domain, completed using reference TRBV5-4 and TRBJ1-5, is ETGVTQSPTHLIKTRGQQVTLRCSSQSGHNTVSWYQQALGQGPQFIFQYYREEENGRGNFPPRFSGLQFPNYSSELNVNALELDDSALYLCASSTGNSNQPQHFGDGTRLSIL.

The chain couples TRBV18 to TRBJ2-7, with D maybe TRBD2 (5 bases). The germline V gene has CDR1 KGHSH and CDR2 LQKENI. The CDR3 is made up of 15 amino acids. The V gene lost 0 bases and the J gene lost 1 base, with 10 bases spanning the gap. CDR3 in amino acids: CASSPPVTRSYEQYF. In DNA, the CDR3 is TGTGCCAGCTCACCACCTGTAACTAGATCCTACGAGCAGTACTTC. Full variable domain (remainder filled in from reference TRBV18 and TRBJ2-7): NAGVMQNPRHLVRRRGQEARLRCSPMKGHSHVYWYRQLPEEGLKFMVYLQKENIIDESGMPKERFSAEFPKEGPSILRIQQVVRGDSAAYFCASSPPVTRSYEQYFGPGTRLTVT.

The chain couples TRBV24-1 to TRBJ2-5; D is ambiguous. The length of the CDR3 is 14 residues. The germline CDR1 and CDR2 sequences are KGHDR and SFDVKD. V was shortened by 3 bases and J by 1 base, with 8 bases between the two germline ends. This chain's CDR3 is CATSDKGFQETQYF. The CDR3 bases are TGTGCCACCAGTGATAAGGGTTTCCAAGAGACCCAGTACTTC.

This sequence joins TRBV7-9 and TRBJ2-1; 10 bases are shared with TRBD2. V lost 5 bases and J lost 4; bases outside the gene matches: 5. The CDR3 length is 15 residues. The germline CDR1 and CDR2 sequences are SEHNR and FQNEAQ (reference sequence). The CDR3: CASSIGLAVYNEQFF. DNA for the CDR3: TGTGCCAGCAGCATTGGACTAGCGGTTTACAATGAGCAGTTCTTC. Combining the CDR3 with reference TRBV7-9 and TRBJ2-1 gives the whole variable domain DTGVSQNPRHKITKRGQNVTFRCDPISEHNRLYWYRQTLGQGPEFLTYFQNEAQLEKSRLLSDRFSAERPKGSFSTLEIQRTEQGDSAMYLCASSIGLAVYNEQFFGPGTRLTVL.

The genes are TRBV9 and TRBJ1-1; no clear D gene. Between the trimmed V and J ends, which lost 0 bases and 1 base, there was a span of 4 bases. The CDR3 consists of 13 residues. Germline lookup yields CDR1 SGDLS and CDR2 YYNGEE. Here the CDR3 DNA reads TGTGCCAGCAGCGTAGGACGGAACACTGAAGCTTTCTTT. It translates to CASSVGRNTEAFF.

The chain carries TRBV14 and TRBJ1-1; possibly TRBD1 for D (6 bases). The CDR3 is 13 residues long. Trimming took 7 bases from V and 1 from J, leaving 10 bases between them. CDR1 SGHDN and CDR2 FVKESK come from the germline V gene. CDR3 in DNA: TGTGCCAGCACTCAGGGGAGGAACACTGAAGCTTTCTTT. This sequence encodes CASTQGRNTEAFF.

The J gene is TRBJ1-4, the V gene TRBV6-5; D not certain. Trimming left V 2 bases short and J 5 bases short, with 9 bases between. There are 14 residues in the CDR3. Germline V CDR1 and CDR2: MNHEY, SVGAGI. Written as DNA, the CDR3 is TGTGCCAGCAGTTACAGTTACAGCAATGAAAAACTGTTTTTT. It yields the protein CASSYSYSNEKLFF.

The chain has TRBV27 and TRBJ2-3; D is ambiguous. V was shortened by 0 bases and J by 2 bases, with 3 bases between the two germline ends. The CDR3 has 13 amino acids. Germline CDR1 MNHEY, CDR2 SMNVEV (reference sequence). In DNA form, the CDR3 reads TGTGCCAGCAGTTTATCGGTCACAGATACGCAGTATTTT. Its protein is CASSLSVTDTQYF.

This clone has a single count. The V gene is TRBV4-3, the J gene TRBJ2-2, with TRBD1 matching over 10 bases. The CDR3 loop spans 15 amino acids. After removal of 1 base from V and 7 bases from J, the junction contained 3 bases not matched to a gene. Looked up from germline, CDR1 is LGHNA and CDR2 is YSLEER. CDR3 in DNA: TGCGCCAGCAGCCAAGGACAGGGGGCGAACGGGGAGCTGTTTTTT. Its protein is CASSQGQGANGELFF.